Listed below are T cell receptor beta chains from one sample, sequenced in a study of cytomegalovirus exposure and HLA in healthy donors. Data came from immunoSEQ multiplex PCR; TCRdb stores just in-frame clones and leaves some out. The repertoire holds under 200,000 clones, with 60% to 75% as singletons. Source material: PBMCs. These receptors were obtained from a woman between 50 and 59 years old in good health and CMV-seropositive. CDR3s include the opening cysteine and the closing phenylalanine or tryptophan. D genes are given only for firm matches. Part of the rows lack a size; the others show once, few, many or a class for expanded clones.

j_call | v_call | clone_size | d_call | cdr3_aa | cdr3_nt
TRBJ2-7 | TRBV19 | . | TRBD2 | CASKSFSGAGYEQYF | TGTGCCAGTAAATCCTTTAGCGGGGCCGGCTACGAGCAGTACTTC
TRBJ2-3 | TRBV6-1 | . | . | CASSAHDTGVGTDTQYF | TGTGCCAGCAGTGCCCACGACACAGGAGTGGGCACAGATACGCAGTATTTT
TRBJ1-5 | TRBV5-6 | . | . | CASSFRSSNQPQHF | TGTGCCAGCAGCTTCAGGTCTAGCAATCAGCCCCAGCATTTT
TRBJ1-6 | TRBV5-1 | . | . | CASSSSGGPVNSPLHF | TGCGCCAGCAGCTCCTCGGGGGGGCCCGTTAATTCACCCCTCCACTTT
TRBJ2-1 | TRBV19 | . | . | CASSGGTAYNEQFF | TGTGCCAGTAGCGGCGGGACAGCCTACAATGAGCAGTTCTTC
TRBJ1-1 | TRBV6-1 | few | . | CASRRWGQNTEAFF | TGTGCCAGCAGACGATGGGGACAGAACACTGAAGCTTTCTTT
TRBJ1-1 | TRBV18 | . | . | CASSPAGGPEAFF | TGTGCCAGCTCCCCGGCCGGGGGTCCTGAAGCTTTCTTT
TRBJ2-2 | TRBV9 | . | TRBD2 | CASSLSGGAGELFF | TGTGCCAGCAGTCTTAGCGGGGGGGCCGGGGAGCTGTTTTTT
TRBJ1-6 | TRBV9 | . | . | CASSLGHKNSPLHF | TGTGCCAGCAGTCTGGGACATAAAAATTCACCCCTCCACTTT
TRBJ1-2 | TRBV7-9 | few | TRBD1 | CASSVMGQGDYGYTF | TGTGCCAGCAGCGTGATGGGACAGGGAGATTATGGCTACACCTTC
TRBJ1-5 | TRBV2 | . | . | CASRQEFNQPQHF | TGTGCCAGCAGACAGGAGTTCAATCAGCCCCAGCATTTT
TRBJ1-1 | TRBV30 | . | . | CAWRGAEAFF | TGTGCCTGGAGGGGCGCTGAAGCTTTCTTT
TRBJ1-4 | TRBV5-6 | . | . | CASSLTRGIEKLFF | TGTGCCAGCAGCTTGACCAGAGGGATTGAAAAACTGTTTTTT
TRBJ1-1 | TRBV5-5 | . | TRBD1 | CASSLEGTGSEAFF | TGTGCCAGCAGCTTGGAAGGGACAGGCAGTGAAGCTTTCTTT
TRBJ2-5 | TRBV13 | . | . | CASSPLRGTQYF | TGTGCCAGCAGCCCCCTACGTGGGACCCAGTACTTC
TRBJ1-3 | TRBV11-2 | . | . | CASRESGQGNTIYF | TGTGCCAGCAGGGAGAGTGGACAGGGAAACACCATATATTTT
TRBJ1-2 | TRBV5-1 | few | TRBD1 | CASSPRRGPGQGNLSYTF | TGCGCCAGCAGCCCGCGGCGAGGGCCGGGACAGGGAAATTTGAGCTACACCTTC
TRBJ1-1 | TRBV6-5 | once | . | CASSLRTDTEAFF | TGTGCCAGCAGCTTGCGAACCGACACTGAAGCTTTCTTT
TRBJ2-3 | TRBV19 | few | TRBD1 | CASSTTRGPDTQYF | TGTGCCAGTAGTACTACTAGGGGGCCGGATACGCAGTATTTT
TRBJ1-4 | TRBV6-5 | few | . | CASRLGTGQQEF | TGTGCCAGCAGGTTGGGAACAGGCCAGCAAGAGTTT
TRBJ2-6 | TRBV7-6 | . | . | CASSRDISSGANVLTF | TGTGCCAGCAGCCGGGACATCAGCTCTGGGGCCAACGTCCTGACTTTC
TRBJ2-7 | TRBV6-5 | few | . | CASKTHTGEDEQYF | TGTGCCAGCAAGACACATACAGGGGAGGACGAGCAGTACTTC
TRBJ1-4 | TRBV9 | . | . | CASSVDSATGEKLFF | TGTGCCAGCAGCGTAGACTCCGCGACCGGGGAAAAACTGTTTTTT
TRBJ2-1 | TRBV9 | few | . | CASSVDPNYNEQFF | TGTGCCAGCAGCGTAGATCCCAACTACAATGAGCAGTTCTTC
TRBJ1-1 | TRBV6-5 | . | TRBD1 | CASSPRGQGKAFF | TGTGCCAGCAGCCCCAGGGGGCAGGGGAAAGCTTTCTTT
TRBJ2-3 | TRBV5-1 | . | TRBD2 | CASSLVGGVSDTQYF | TGCGCCAGCAGCTTGGTCGGGGGGGTCTCAGATACGCAGTATTTT
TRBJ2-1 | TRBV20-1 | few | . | CSASDSNEQFF | TGCAGTGCTAGTGACTCGAATGAGCAGTTCTTC
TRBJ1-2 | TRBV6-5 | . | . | CASRREDRGSYGYTF | TGTGCCAGCAGGAGGGAGGATCGAGGGTCCTATGGCTACACCTTC
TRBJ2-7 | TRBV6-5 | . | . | CASSPGQKYEQYF | TGTGCCAGCAGCCCCGGACAGAAGTACGAGCAGTACTTC
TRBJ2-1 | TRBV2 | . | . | CASSESKQFF | TGTGCCAGCAGTGAGTCAAAGCAGTTCTTC
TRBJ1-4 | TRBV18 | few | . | CASSPRGQREEKLFF | TGTGCCAGCTCACCACGTGGACAGAGGGAGGAAAAACTGTTTTTT
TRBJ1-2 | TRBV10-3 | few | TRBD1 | CAISESVWDRYGYTF | TGTGCCATCAGTGAGTCGGTATGGGACAGATATGGCTACACCTTC
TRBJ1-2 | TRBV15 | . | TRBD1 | CATSSGQGAFGYTF | TGTGCCACCAGCAGTGGACAGGGGGCCTTTGGCTACACCTTC
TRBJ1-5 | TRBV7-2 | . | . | CASSLGLGNQPQHF | TGTGCCAGCAGCTTAGGGTTAGGCAATCAGCCCCAGCATTTT
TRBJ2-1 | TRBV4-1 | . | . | CASSQALSPYNEQFF | TGCGCCAGCAGCCAAGCGCTGAGTCCTTACAATGAGCAGTTCTTC
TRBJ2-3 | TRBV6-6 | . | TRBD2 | CASSYLTSGGLDTQYF | TGTGCCAGCAGTTACTTGACTAGCGGGGGGTTAGATACGCAGTATTTT
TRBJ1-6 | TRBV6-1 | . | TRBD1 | CASSERQGLYPPLHF | TGTGCCAGCAGTGAAAGACAGGGGCTTTATCCACCCCTCCACTTT
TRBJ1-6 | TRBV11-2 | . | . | CASSSLGGIGSPLHF | TGTGCCAGCAGCTCCCTGGGGGGGATTGGCTCACCCCTCCACTTT
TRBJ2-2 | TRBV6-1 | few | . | CASSERGRARGTGELFF | TGTGCCAGCAGTGAAAGGGGAAGGGCCCGTGGCACCGGGGAGCTGTTTTTT
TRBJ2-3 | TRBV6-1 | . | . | CASIPEGGTDTQYF | TGTGCCAGCATCCCGGAGGGCGGCACAGATACGCAGTATTTT
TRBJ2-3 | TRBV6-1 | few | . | CASSERFATDTQYF | TGTGCCAGCAGTGAGAGGTTTGCCACAGATACGCAGTATTTT
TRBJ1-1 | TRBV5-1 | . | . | CASSFGPQGQGVRTEAFF | TGCGCCAGCAGCTTTGGCCCCCAAGGCCAAGGGGTTCGGACTGAAGCTTTCTTT